This T cell receptor beta chain appears in the sequencing data of a study of cytomegalovirus exposure and HLA in healthy donors. Both 60 Vbeta primers and 13 Jbeta primers went into the PCR. Clones were read by immunoSEQ multiplex PCR, and TCRdb kept only the in-frame ones, dropping some. The sample includes some 43,000 clones. General observations from the study: Available immune exposure information was restricted to CMV serostatus only. Cytomegalovirus status was reportedly diagnosed by the classifier with high specificity and sensitivity.

Note on this clone: Its antigen is not identified.

Germline values: CDR1 LGHNA, CDR2 YNFKEQ. With V trimmed by 3 bases and J by 2 bases, 9 bases remained unmatched. The CDR3 totals 19 residues. The chain joins TRBV4-2 to TRBJ2-2; 13 bases fit TRBD2. Sequencing input: PBMCs. The origin of this receptor is a young woman in good health and CMV-seronegative. The CDR3 reads CASSQRGTSGIPNTGELFF. The CDR3 DNA follows: TGTGCCAGCAGCCAGAGGGGGACTAGCGGGATCCCTAACACCGGGGAGCTGTTTTTT.